Listed here is a single TCR beta chain. Trimming removed 6 bases at V and 10 bases at J, with 16 bases between. This CDR3 is 14 amino acids long. Germline loops: CDR1 MNHEY, CDR2 SVGEGT. One entry per CDR3 protein results from TCRdb running MiXCR on the PCR reads. The sample has some 320,000 distinct CDR3 sequences; roughly 23% are singletons. The sample is drawn from a study of molecular identifiers for immune sequencing clone quantification. The V call is TRBV6-2 or TRBV6-3, the J call TRBJ1-6, with D maybe TRBD1 (5 bases). This sequence was found in a human donor in good health. Some libraries in this study had Jurkat cell RNA spiked in. Sequencing used naive CD8+ T cells from blood, with Jurkat cell RNA spiked in. Subset reported: FACS-sorted CD8+CD4-CCR7+CD45RA+ naive T cells. The CDR3 nucleotides are TGTGCCAGCAGACCGGGACGGCCTCTATCACCCCTCCACTTT. The encoded protein is CASRPGRPLSPLHF.